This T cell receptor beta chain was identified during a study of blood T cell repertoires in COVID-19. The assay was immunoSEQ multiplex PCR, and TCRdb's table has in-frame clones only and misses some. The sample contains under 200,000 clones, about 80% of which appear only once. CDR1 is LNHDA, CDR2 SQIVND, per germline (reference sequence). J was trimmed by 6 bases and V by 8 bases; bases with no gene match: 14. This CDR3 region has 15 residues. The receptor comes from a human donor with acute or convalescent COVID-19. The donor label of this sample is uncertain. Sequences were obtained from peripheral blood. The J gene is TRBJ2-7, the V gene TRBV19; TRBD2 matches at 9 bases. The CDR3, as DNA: TGTGCCAGTCGTGGTTTTAGCGGGAGTAAAGGCGAGCAGTACTTC. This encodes CASRGFSGSKGEQYF.